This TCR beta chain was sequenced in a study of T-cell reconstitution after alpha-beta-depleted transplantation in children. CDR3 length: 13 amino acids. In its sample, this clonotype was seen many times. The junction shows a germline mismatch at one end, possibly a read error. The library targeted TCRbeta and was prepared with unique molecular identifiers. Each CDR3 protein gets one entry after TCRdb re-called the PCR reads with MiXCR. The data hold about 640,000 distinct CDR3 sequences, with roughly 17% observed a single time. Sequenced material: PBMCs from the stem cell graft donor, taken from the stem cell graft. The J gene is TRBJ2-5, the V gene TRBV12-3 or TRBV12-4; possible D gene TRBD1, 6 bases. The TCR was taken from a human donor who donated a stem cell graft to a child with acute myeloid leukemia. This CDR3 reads CASTLRGRETQYF. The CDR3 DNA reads TGTGCCAGCACTTTAAGGGGGAGAGAGACCCAGTACTTC.